This TCR beta chain was sequenced for a study of neurological immune-mediated disorders. J gave up 3 bases and V 0 bases, and 4 bases lay outside the gene matches. CDR1 is SGHRS and CDR2 is YFSETQ in the germline V gene. The CDR3 covers 16 residues. 2 million unsorted PBMCs were stored in RNAlater at -80 °C before RNA extraction. TCRdb re-called the 5' RACE reads with MiXCR, one entry per CDR3 protein. This table holds 25,000 to 35,000 distinct CDR3 sequences, around 10% found once. The V gene is TRBV5-1, the J gene TRBJ2-1; the match to TRBD2 covers 9 bases. Sequencing was carried out using PBMCs. The source is a woman aged 60-70 years in good health. CDR3 DNA: TGCGCCAGCAGCTTGGGGGCTAGCGGGGACTACAATGAGCAGTTCTTC. Protein product: CASSLGASGDYNEQFF.